The text below deals with one T cell receptor (beta chain). This record belongs to a study of blood T cell repertoires in COVID-19. Produced via immunoSEQ multiplex PCR; TCRdb's table is partial and in-frame only. The sample has over 65,000 clones, roughly 85% seen once. Germline V gives CDR1 SGHRS, CDR2 YFSETQ. This CDR3 contains 15 residues. Deletions cut 4 bases from V and 1 base from J, with 15 bases between. The V call is TRBV5-1, the J call TRBJ2-7; tentative D call: TRBD1 (7 bases). Sequenced material: peripheral blood. The receptor comes from a man aged 50-59 years with active or convalescent COVID-19. The CDR3 is CASSNHRGGSYEQYF. CDR3 nucleotide sequence: TGCGCCAGCAGCAACCACAGGGGAGGTTCCTACGAGCAGTACTTC.